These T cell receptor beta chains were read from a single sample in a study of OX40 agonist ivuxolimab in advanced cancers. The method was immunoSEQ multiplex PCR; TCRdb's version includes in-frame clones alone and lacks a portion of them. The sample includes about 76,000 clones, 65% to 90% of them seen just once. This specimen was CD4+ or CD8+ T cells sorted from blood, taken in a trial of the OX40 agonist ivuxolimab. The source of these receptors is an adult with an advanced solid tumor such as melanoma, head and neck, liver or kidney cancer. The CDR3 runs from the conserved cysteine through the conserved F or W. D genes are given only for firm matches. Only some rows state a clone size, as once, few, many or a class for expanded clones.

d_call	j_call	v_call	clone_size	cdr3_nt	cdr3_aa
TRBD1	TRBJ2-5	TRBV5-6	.	TGTGCCAGCAGCCCCTCTTGGAGGGGGGGACAGGGAGTACCCACCCAGTACTTC	CASSPSWRGGQGVPTQYF
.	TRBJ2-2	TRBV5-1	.	TGCGCCAGCACCCTCCCCGCAGGGAACACCGGGGAGCTGTTTTTT	CASTLPAGNTGELFF
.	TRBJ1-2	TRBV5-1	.	TGCGCCAGCAGCCTCGTTGGACCACCCCCTAACTATGGCTACACCTTC	CASSLVGPPPNYGYTF
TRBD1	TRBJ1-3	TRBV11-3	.	TGTGCCAGCAGCCTTGGGCAGGGGGCGCAAAGCACCATATATTTT	CASSLGQGAQSTIYF
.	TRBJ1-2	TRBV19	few	TGTGCCAGTAGCGGGGGGGTGAAGGGCTACACCTTC	CASSGGVKGYTF
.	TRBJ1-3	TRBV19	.	TGTGCCAGTAGTAATAGGTTTCCCGACTCTGGAAACACCATATATTTT	CASSNRFPDSGNTIYF
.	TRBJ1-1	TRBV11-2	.	TGTGCCAGCAGCTTAGGACAGATGAACACTGAAGCTTTCTTT	CASSLGQMNTEAFF
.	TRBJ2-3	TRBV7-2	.	TGTGCCAGCAGCTTCGTCGTGACAGATACGCAGTATTTT	CASSFVVTDTQYF
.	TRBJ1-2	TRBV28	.	TGTGCCAGCAGTCCTCCTGGATTTTGGGGCTACACCTTC	CASSPPGFWGYTF
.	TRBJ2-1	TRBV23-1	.	TGCGCCAGCACATCCGGGACGGAGAGGGGAAATGAGCAGTTCTTC	CASTSGTERGNEQFF
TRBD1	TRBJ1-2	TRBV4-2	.	TGTGCCAGCAGCCAAGCATCGGGACAGGGCGATAACTATGGCTACACCTTC	CASSQASGQGDNYGYTF
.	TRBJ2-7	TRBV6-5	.	TGTGCCAGCAGTTACCGTATTGAGGGCCCCTACGAGCAGTACTTC	CASSYRIEGPYEQYF
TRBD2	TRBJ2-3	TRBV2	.	TGTGCCAGCAGTGAACTAGCGGGGCCCGGGGATACGCAGTATTTT	CASSELAGPGDTQYF
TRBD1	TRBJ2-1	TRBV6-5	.	TGTGCCAGCAGTTACCGTGACAGGGAAAGGCAGCAGTTCTTC	CASSYRDRERQQFF
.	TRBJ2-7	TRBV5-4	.	TGCGCCAGCAGCCAAGATAGCAGGGTCCCCCCCTACGAGCAGTACTTC	CASSQDSRVPPYEQYF
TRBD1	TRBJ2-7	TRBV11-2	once	TGTGCCAGCAGCTTGGTCAAGGGGCCCAGGGGGCACGAGCAGTACTTC	CASSLVKGPRGHEQYF
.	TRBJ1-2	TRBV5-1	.	TGCGCCAGCAGCTGGAAAACAGGAATCATGATGGACTATGGCTACACCTTC	CASSWKTGIMMDYGYTF
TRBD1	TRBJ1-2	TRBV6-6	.	TGTGCCAGCAGTTACTACCTGGACAGGGCAACGGGCTACACCTTC	CASSYYLDRATGYTF
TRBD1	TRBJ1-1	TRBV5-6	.	TGTGCCAGCAGCGGGGGACAGGGAGGGCTCACTGAAGCTTTCTTT	CASSGGQGGLTEAFF
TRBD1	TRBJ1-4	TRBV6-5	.	TGTGCCAGCAAGGGGGCTACTAATGAAAAACTGTTTTTT	CASKGATNEKLFF
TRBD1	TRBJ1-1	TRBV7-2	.	TGTGCCAGCAGCTTAGTGGCAGGGGGCATGGGGGCTGAAGCTTTCTTT	CASSLVAGGMGAEAFF
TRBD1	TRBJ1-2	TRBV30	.	TGTGCCTGGAGTCAAACCGGGACAGGGGGTTCTAACTATGGCTACACCTTC	CAWSQTGTGGSNYGYTF
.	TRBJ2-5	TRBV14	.	TGTGCCAGCAGCCAAGATACCAGCACGGAGACCCAGTACTTC	CASSQDTSTETQYF
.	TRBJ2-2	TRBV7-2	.	TGTGCCAGCAGCTTAGAGGGTTGGGGGGAGCTGTTTTTT	CASSLEGWGELFF
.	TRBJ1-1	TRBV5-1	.	TGCGCCAGCAGCGCGGACACTGAAGCTTTCTTT	CASSADTEAFF
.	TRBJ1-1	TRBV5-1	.	TGCGCCAGCAGCGCAAGAACCGGGGCGAACACTGAAGCTTTCTTT	CASSARTGANTEAFF
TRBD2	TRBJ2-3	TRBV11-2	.	TGTGCCAGCAGCTTAAGCGGGGAGCAGTATTTT	CASSLSGEQYF
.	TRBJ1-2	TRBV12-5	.	TGTGCTAGTGGTTTGGTACCCCCAGTTAACTATGGCTACACCTTC	CASGLVPPVNYGYTF
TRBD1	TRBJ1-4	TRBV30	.	TGTGCCTGGAGTGAGCAGGGGGCATTGTTTACTAATGAAAAACTGTTTTTT	CAWSEQGALFTNEKLFF
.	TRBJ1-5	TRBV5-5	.	TGTGCCAGCAGCCGTAAGGGTGATCAGCCCCAGCATTTT	CASSRKGDQPQHF
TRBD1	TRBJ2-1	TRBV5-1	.	TGCGCCAGCAGCTCGAACTCCGGGACAGGGGGTGCGGGGGAGCAGTTCTTC	CASSSNSGTGGAGEQFF
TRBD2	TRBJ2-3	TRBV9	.	TGTGCCAGCAGCGTCGTAGCGGGGGGGGGCACAGATACGCAGTATTTT	CASSVVAGGGTDTQYF
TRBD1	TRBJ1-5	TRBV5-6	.	TGTGCCAGCAGCTTTGGGACAGGGGGACAGCCCCAGCATTTT	CASSFGTGGQPQHF
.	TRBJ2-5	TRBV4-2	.	TGTGCCAGCAGCCAAGATAGGTCAGGGATAAGGACCCAGTACTTC	CASSQDRSGIRTQYF
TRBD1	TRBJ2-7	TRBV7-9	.	TGTGCCAGCAGCTGGGACAGGGTAAGCAACGAGCAGTACTTC	CASSWDRVSNEQYF